The 19 T cell receptor beta chains below all came from one sample that was sequenced in a study of shared clonotypes between healthy human individuals. Produced via immunoSEQ multiplex PCR; TCRdb's table is partial and in-frame only. The sample yields about 1.1 million clones, 77% seen once. Sequenced material: memory CD4+ T cells from PBMCs. Subset denoted: CD45RA-negative fraction. The receptors derive from a young man in good health. Some clones in this sample may be carry-over from other donors' samples.

The chain couples TRBV29-1 to TRBJ2-7; unclear D gene. V gave up 4 bases and J gave up 7 bases, with 20 bases separating them. CDR1 SQVTM and CDR2 ANQGSEA come from the germline V gene. The CDR3 is made up of 14 amino acids. CDR3 protein: CSVVLGKGGIEQYF. CDR3 nucleotides: TGCAGCGTTGTGTTGGGAAAGGGTGGAATAGAGCAGTACTTC.

The rearrangement joins TRBV27 to TRBJ2-5, with 15 bases lining up with TRBD2. The CDR3 length is 17 residues. Trimming took 6 bases from V and 8 from J; bases not matched to a gene: 13. CDR1 MNHEY and CDR2 SMNVEV come from the germline V gene (reference sequence). The CDR3 sequence: CASSHGLAGGAPRTQYF. The CDR3 coding sequence is TGTGCCAGCAGCCACGGACTAGCGGGAGGGGCCCCTAGAACCCAGTACTTC.

This clone occurred a few times. The chain uses TRBV7-3 and TRBJ2-7; D is possibly TRBD1 (6 bases). Germline CDR1 is SGHTA and CDR2 is FQGTGA. This CDR3 has 15 residues. V shed 0 bases and J shed 6 bases, with 15 bases lying between them. The CDR3 reads CASSLTGNRDGEQYF. DNA for the CDR3: TGTGCCAGCAGCTTAACGGGAAACAGGGACGGCGAGCAGTACTTC.

The chain combines TRBV29-1 with TRBJ1-1; 12 bases match TRBD1. V lost 7 bases, J lost 3 bases, and 3 bases stayed unmatched. The CDR3 is 13 amino acids. Germline V lookup: CDR1 SQVTM, CDR2 ANQGSEA. Here the CDR3 DNA reads TGCAGCGCGAGGGACAGGGGGCACACTGAAGCTTTCTTT. It codes for CSARDRGHTEAFF.

As to this clone: This may arise from a read error, as a much more abundant clone is one base away. The chain carries TRBV29-1 and TRBJ1-2; 8 bases are shared with TRBD1. CDR1 is SQVTM and CDR2 is ANQGSEA in the germline V gene. The CDR3 runs 16 residues. The CDR3 region has the DNA TGCAGCGTTGAGGGGGTCAGGGGGCGCGCAAACTATGGCTGCACCTTC. It is translated as CSVEGVRGRANYGCTF. Looking up the rest from reference TRBV29-1 and TRBJ1-2 gives the full variable domain: SAVISQKPSRDICQRGTSLTIQCQVDSQVTMMFWYRQQPGQSLTLIATANQGSEATYESGFVIDKFPISRPNLTFSTLTVSNMSPEDSSIYLCSVEGVRGRANYGCTFGSGTRLTVV.

The genes are TRBV19 and TRBJ2-3, with TRBD1 matching 10 bases. This CDR3 contains 17 residues. Germline V gene lookup returns CDR1 LNHDA and CDR2 SQIVND (reference sequence). The V and J ends lost 8 bases and 4 bases, in that order; junction bases with no gene match: 15. CDR3 in amino acids: CASGSGQGIVKADTQYF. CDR3 nucleotides: TGTGCCAGTGGGTCGGGACAGGGGATCGTCAAGGCAGATACGCAGTATTTT. The entire variable domain, with the rest obtained from reference TRBV19 and TRBJ2-3, is as follows: DGGITQSPKYLFRKEGQNVTLSCEQNLNHDAMYWYRQDPGQGLRLIYYSQIVNDFQKGDIAEGYSVSREKKESFPLTVTSAQKNPTAFYLCASGSGQGIVKADTQYFGPGTRLTVL.

V and J are TRBV6-6 and TRBJ2-1, with no clear D. Germline CDR1 MNHNY, CDR2 SVGAGI (reference sequence). The CDR3 totals 12 residues. V was shortened by 2 bases and J by 7 bases, with 6 bases between the two germline ends. This chain's CDR3 is CASSYGRNEQFF. The CDR3, as DNA: TGTGCCAGCAGTTACGGGCGGAATGAGCAGTTCTTC.

With respect to this clone: At the DNA level, this CDR3 is encoded by other sequences in the same sample as well. The chain combines TRBV28 with TRBJ1-2; unclear D gene. CDR3 length equals 11 residues. Germline-derived CDR1 and CDR2 are MDHEN and SYDVKM. With 3 bases removed from V and 4 bases from J, the gap between germline ends came to 3 bases. This CDR3 reads CASSLTYGYTF. DNA of the CDR3: TGTGCCAGCAGTTTGACCTATGGCTACACCTTC.

The J gene is TRBJ2-1, the V gene TRBV6-5; D is perhaps TRBD2 (5 bases). This CDR3 is built from 16 residues. The V gene's germline CDR1 is MNHEY and CDR2 SVGAGI. The ends were cut back, 2 bases at V and 1 base at J, with 12 bases in the middle. The CDR3: CASSYPGSLSYNEQFF. CDR3 DNA: TGTGCCAGCAGTTACCCGGGATCCCTATCCTACAATGAGCAGTTCTTC.

A note on this clone: Other DNA sequences in the same sample also yield this CDR3. The V and J genes are TRBV11-2 and TRBJ2-5; D gene unclear. Germline V gene sequence: CDR1 SGHAT, CDR2 FQNNGV. With 1 base removed from V and 5 bases from J, the gap between germline ends came to 8 bases. This CDR3 comprises 13 residues. CDR3 DNA sequence: TGTGCCAGCAGCTTAGGGGGATGGGAGACCCAGTACTTC. This encodes CASSLGGWETQYF.

The chain joins TRBV5-1 to TRBJ1-2; TRBD1 agrees at 10 bases. The CDR3 is 15 residues long. V lost 3 bases, J lost 6 bases, and 8 bases stayed unmatched. CDR1 is SGHRS, CDR2 YFSETQ, per germline. The CDR3 is CASSSPGQGTHGYTF. The CDR3 nucleotides are TGCGCCAGCAGCTCCCCGGGACAGGGGACCCATGGCTACACCTTC. The whole variable domain, remainder taken from reference TRBV5-1 and TRBJ1-2, is KAGVTQTPRYLIKTRGQQVTLSCSPISGHRSVSWYQQTPGQGLQFLFEYFSETQRNKGNFPGRFSGRQFSNSRSEMNVSTLELGDSALYLCASSSPGQGTHGYTFGSGTRLTVV.

The table lists this clone with a few counts. This sequence joins TRBV7-2 and TRBJ1-4; no definite D call. CDR3 length equals 12 residues. CDR1 is SGHTA, CDR2 FQGNSA, per germline. V was cut by 5 bases and J by 10 bases, with 11 bases left in between. Here the CDR3 reads CASSVQHGKLFF. The CDR3 bases are TGTGCCAGCAGCGTCCAACATGGAAAACTGTTTTTT.

This clone was seen a single time. J is TRBJ1-5 and V is TRBV28; TRBD1 is a possible D gene (6 bases). The CDR3 is 14 amino acids. Germline CDR1 and CDR2: MDHEN and SYDVKM. Trimming stripped 8 bases from V and 6 bases from J, with 17 bases between. The CDR3 DNA reads TGTGCCAGCTTACAGGGTGGCTCGGGTCAGCCCCAGCATTTT. Translated, it gives CASLQGGSGQPQHF. Combining the CDR3 with reference TRBV28 and TRBJ1-5 gives the whole variable domain DVKVTQSSRYLVKRTGEKVFLECVQDMDHENMFWYRQDPGLGLRLIYFSYDVKMKEKGDIPEGYSVSREKKERFSLILESASTNQTSMYLCASLQGGSGQPQHFGDGTRLSIL.

The sample holds one count of this clone. V usage is TRBV2 and J usage is TRBJ2-7, with TRBD1 matching over 9 bases. V shed 11 bases and J 5 bases; nucleotides not matched to a gene: 4. Per the germline V gene, CDR1 is SNHLY and CDR2 is FYNNEI. This CDR3 spans 11 amino acids. CDR3 nucleotides: TGTGCCGGGACAGGGTTCGACGAGCAGTACTTC. It specifies CAGTGFDEQYF.

The chain uses TRBV2 and TRBJ1-1; 8 bases line up with TRBD1. The CDR3 loop spans 15 amino acids. J was trimmed by 1 base and V by 5 bases; bases with no gene match: 6. The germline CDR1 and CDR2 sequences are SNHLY and FYNNEI. CDR3 sequence reads: CASSLPGTGNTEAFF. The CDR3 DNA follows: TGTGCCAGCAGTCTCCCCGGGACAGGGAACACTGAAGCTTTCTTT.

This clone was seen only once. This chain uses TRBV2 with TRBJ1-5, with unresolved D. V was trimmed by 4 bases and J by 3 bases, leaving 10 bases between them. This CDR3 spans 14 amino acids. CDR1 and CDR2 (germline): SNHLY, FYNNEI. The CDR3 protein is CASSGNGLNQPQHF. DNA of the CDR3: TGTGCCAGCAGTGGGAACGGACTCAATCAGCCCCAGCATTTT. The full variable domain, in which reference TRBV2 and TRBJ1-5 provide the parts outside the CDR3, is EPEVTQTPSHQVTQMGQEVILRCVPISNHLYFYWYRQILGQKVEFLVSFYNNEISEKSEIFDDQFSVERPDGSNFTLKIRSTKLEDSAMYFCASSGNGLNQPQHFGDGTRLSIL.

This sequence joins TRBV2 and TRBJ2-7; perhaps TRBD1 as D (5 bases). Trimming removed 7 bases at V and 3 bases at J, with 16 bases between. The CDR3 is 14 residues long. Germline V gene data show CDR1 as SNHLY and CDR2 as FYNNEI. The CDR3: CASKGREKNYEQYF. The CDR3 region has the DNA TGTGCCAGCAAAGGCAGGGAAAAAAACTACGAGCAGTACTTC.

The chain joins TRBV2 to TRBJ2-5, with TRBD1 matching over 7 bases. Germline CDR1 and CDR2: SNHLY and FYNNEI. V lost 7 bases, J lost 2 bases, and 4 bases stayed unmatched. This CDR3 is 13 amino acids long. CDR3 in DNA: TGTGCCAGCAAAGAGGGACAGCAAGAGACCCAGTACTTC. It specifies CASKEGQQETQYF.

The genes are TRBV6-4 and TRBJ2-1; D is unclear. The CDR3 covers 15 residues. Trimming pared 2 bases from V and 4 bases from J, leaving 12 bases between. In germline, CDR1 is MRHNA, CDR2 SNTAGT. CDR3 region: CASSDQGFAYNEQFF. The DNA of the CDR3 is TGTGCCAGCAGTGACCAAGGCTTTGCGTACAATGAGCAGTTCTTC.